These 23 T cell receptor beta chains came from one sample sequenced in a study of cytomegalovirus exposure and HLA in healthy donors. The PCR employed 60 Vbeta primers together with 13 Jbeta primers. The table came from immunoSEQ multiplex PCR; TCRdb's copy has only in-frame clones and leaves some out. The sample contains 150,000 to 200,000 clones, 80% to 90% of which appear only once. Material for sequencing was PBMCs. Every receptor here comes from a man between 18 and 29 years old in good health and CMV-seropositive.

The chain carries TRBV7-8 and TRBJ2-3; TRBD1 might be the D (5 bases). This CDR3 region has 15 residues. Germline V gene sequence: CDR1 SGHVS, CDR2 FQNEAQ. Trimming removed 6 bases from V and 1 base from J, with 14 bases in between. CDR3 DNA sequence: TGTGCCAGCAGTCCTTCGCGCAGGGGCACAGATACGCAGTATTTT. Its protein product is CASSPSRRGTDTQYF.

The V call is TRBV10-3, the J call TRBJ1-5, with D perhaps matching TRBD1 (6 bases). Germline CDR1 and CDR2: ENHRY and SYGVKD. The CDR3 extends over 13 amino acids. V was clipped by 6 bases and J by 2 bases, with 8 bases between them. The CDR3 sequence is CAISRQGNQPQHF. CDR3 coding DNA: TGTGCCATCAGCAGACAGGGCAATCAGCCCCAGCATTTT.

DNA of the CDR3: TGTGCCAGCAGCTTACGCCAGGTAGATAGGACGCAGTATTTT. This gives the protein CASSLRQVDRTQYF. V gene TRBV13 combines with J gene TRBJ2-3, with D unresolved. The CDR3 is 14 residues long. Germline V CDR1 and CDR2: PRHDT, FYEKMQ (reference sequence). V was pared by 2 bases and J by 9 bases, with 15 bases between.

The rearrangement joins TRBV27 to TRBJ2-5; 9 bases align to TRBD1. The DNA matches TRBJ2-7 better at its end, which makes the J call doubtful. The germline V gene has CDR1 MNHEY and CDR2 SMNVEV (reference sequence). This CDR3 region has 15 residues. The CDR3 here is CASSFSLGQGYEQYF. The DNA for the CDR3 is TGTGCCAGCAGTTTTTCCCTGGGACAGGGTTACGAGCAGTACTTC.

Here the CDR3 reads CASQPLGAESYGYTF. The CDR3 region has the DNA TGTGCCAGCCAACCTTTGGGGGCTGAGAGCTATGGCTACACCTTC. The chain uses TRBV28 and TRBJ1-2, with D possibly matching TRBD1 (6 bases). The CDR3 consists of 15 residues. Germline V gene sequence: CDR1 MDHEN, CDR2 SYDVKM. V lost 8 bases and J lost 4, with 20 bases in between.

V is TRBV5-1 and J is TRBJ2-1; a possible D gene is TRBD2 (6 bases). The CDR3 is 16 amino acids. V gave up 3 bases and J gave up 4 bases, with 17 bases separating them. CDR1 SGHRS and CDR2 YFSETQ come from the germline V gene. CDR3 amino acids: CASSSRGLAYYNEQFF. CDR3 coding DNA: TGCGCCAGCAGCTCGCGGGGCCTCGCATATTACAATGAGCAGTTCTTC. Complete variable domain (other parts from reference TRBV5-1 and TRBJ2-1): KAGVTQTPRYLIKTRGQQVTLSCSPISGHRSVSWYQQTPGQGLQFLFEYFSETQRNKGNFPGRFSGRQFSNSRSEMNVSTLELGDSALYLCASSSRGLAYYNEQFFGPGTRLTVL.

In its sample, this clone was seen once. This chain connects TRBV5-1 to TRBJ2-5; TRBD2 agrees at 8 bases. The assigned J gene may be wrong: the sequence end matches TRBJ2-7 better. This CDR3 has 15 amino acids. Germline V CDR1 and CDR2: SGHRS, YFSETQ. The CDR3, as DNA: TGCGCCAGCACCGATCGTGTCGGGGGGGCCTACGAGCAGTACTTC. This codes for CASTDRVGGAYEQYF.

The chain uses TRBV6-1 and TRBJ2-1; D is unresolved. Germline V gene lookup returns CDR1 MNHNS and CDR2 SASEGT. The CDR3 totals 12 residues. Trimming removed 3 bases from V and 13 bases from J, with 13 bases in between. CDR3 in amino acids: CASSDQPRVQFF. The CDR3 nucleotides are TGTGCCAGCAGTGACCAACCCCGGGTTCAGTTCTTC.

The V and J genes are TRBV7-9 and TRBJ1-1, with D perhaps matching TRBD1 (5 bases). This CDR3 is 14 amino acids long. The ends were cut back, 1 base at V and 1 base at J, with 7 bases in the middle. Germline CDR1 reads SEHNR; CDR2 reads FQNEAQ (reference sequence). Here the CDR3 reads CASSLVQGNTEAFF. Here the CDR3 DNA reads TGTGCCAGCAGCTTAGTCCAGGGGAACACTGAAGCTTTCTTT.

The chain employs TRBV6-5 and TRBJ2-5, with a tentative D call TRBD1 (6 bases). The end of the DNA is better explained by TRBJ2-7, so the J call may be wrong. This CDR3 has 14 amino acids. Germline V gives CDR1 MNHEY, CDR2 SVGAGI. The CDR3: CASSQKQGPYEQYF. For the CDR3, the DNA is TGTGCCAGTAGCCAAAAACAGGGCCCTTACGAGCAGTACTTC.

This chain connects TRBV2 to TRBJ2-5; 10 bases align to TRBD2. The J segment lost 5 bases and the V segment lost 9 bases, leaving 6 bases of the junction unmatched. Germline CDR1 reads SNHLY; CDR2 reads FYNNEI. The CDR3 consists of 13 residues. The CDR3 spells CARQAGGQETQYF. Written as DNA, the CDR3 is TGTGCCAGACAAGCGGGGGGGCAGGAGACCCAGTACTTC.

With regard to this clone: The same CDR3 can be traced to other DNA sequences in this sample. This rearrangement joins TRBV18 to TRBJ2-3; 10 bases align to TRBD1. This CDR3 is built from 15 residues. V dropped 2 bases and J dropped 3; count of bases not matched to a gene: 2. Germline V gives CDR1 KGHSH, CDR2 LQKENI. The CDR3 loop reads CASSPRDRGTDTQYF. Written as DNA, the CDR3 is TGTGCCAGCTCACCAAGGGACAGGGGTACAGATACGCAGTATTTT. Combining the CDR3 with reference TRBV18 and TRBJ2-3 gives the whole variable domain NAGVMQNPRHLVRRRGQEARLRCSPMKGHSHVYWYRQLPEEGLKFMVYLQKENIIDESGMPKERFSAEFPKEGPSILRIQQVVRGDSAAYFCASSPRDRGTDTQYFGPGTRLTVL.

This clone came up a few times. The J gene is TRBJ1-3, the V gene TRBV19; no clear D gene. The V and J ends lost 5 bases and 0 bases respectively, with 11 bases between them. CDR3 length equals 15 residues. Germline V gives CDR1 LNHDA, CDR2 SQIVND (reference sequence). The CDR3: CASSDTAYSGNTIYF. DNA for the CDR3: TGTGCCAGTAGTGACACAGCTTACTCTGGAAACACCATATATTTT.

This clone came up once. The V and J genes are TRBV4-3 and TRBJ1-4; TRBD1 might be the D (5 bases). Trimming took off 4 bases at V and 8 bases at J, with 11 bases between the two ends. The CDR3 has 13 residues. Germline V CDR1 and CDR2: LGHNA, YSLEER. The CDR3 bases are TGCGCCAGCAGCCTCCTGGGGCGAGAAAAACTGTTTTTT. The encoded protein is CASSLLGREKLFF.

This chain joins TRBV7-9 and TRBJ1-2; possible D gene TRBD1, 5 bases. V lost 5 bases to trimming and J lost 4 bases, with 11 bases between them. Per germline, CDR1 SEHNR and CDR2 FQNEAQ (reference sequence). The CDR3 loop spans 13 amino acids. CDR3 nucleotides: TGTGCCAGCAGCGCCGACAGTCTCTATGGCTACACCTTC. This gives the protein CASSADSLYGYTF.

The V and J genes are TRBV5-4 and TRBJ1-2; the match to TRBD1 covers 9 bases. With V trimmed by 0 bases and J by 7 bases, 7 bases remained unmatched. This CDR3 is 15 amino acids long. Germline CDR1 and CDR2: SGHNT and YYREEE (reference sequence). In DNA form, the CDR3 reads TGTGCCAGCAGCTTGGGGGGGACAGGGAGGAGTGGCTACACCTTC. It is translated as CASSLGGTGRSGYTF. The whole variable domain, remainder taken from reference TRBV5-4 and TRBJ1-2, is ETGVTQSPTHLIKTRGQQVTLRCSSQSGHNTVSWYQQALGQGPQFIFQYYREEENGRGNFPPRFSGLQFPNYSSELNVNALELDDSALYLCASSLGGTGRSGYTFGSGTRLTVV.

The gene calls are TRBV6-4 and TRBJ1-6, with 7 nucleotides matching TRBD1. The CDR3 sequence is 14 residues long. V lost 8 bases, J lost 7 bases, and 8 bases stayed unmatched. Germline-derived CDR1 and CDR2 are MRHNA and SNTAGT. This CDR3 is CASSPRQGNSPLHF. The DNA for the CDR3 is TGTGCCAGCTCACCGAGACAGGGAAATTCACCCCTCCACTTT.

The chain has TRBV9 and TRBJ2-7, with 7 bases aligning to TRBD2. The CDR3 is 17 amino acids. From germline, CDR1 is SGDLS and CDR2 YYNGEE. V lost 0 bases, J lost 6 bases, and 15 bases stayed unmatched. The CDR3 DNA follows: TGTGCCAGCAGCGTAGGCCAAGGGGACTACCGCCTGCTCGAGCAGTACTTC. The encoded protein is CASSVGQGDYRLLEQYF.

The V and J genes are TRBV30 and TRBJ1-5; TRBD1 matches at 7 bases. CDR1 and CDR2 (germline): GTSNPN, SVGIG (reference sequence). This CDR3 is built from 16 residues. The ends lost 3 bases at V and 0 bases at J; junction bases unmatched: 8. In DNA form, the CDR3 reads TGTGCCTGGAGCTCACCGGGACAGAATAGCAATCAGCCCCAGCATTTT. Its protein product is CAWSSPGQNSNQPQHF.

The rearrangement uses TRBV9 and TRBJ2-5; TRBD2 might be the D (6 bases). CDR3 length: 14 residues. Germline V gives CDR1 SGDLS, CDR2 YYNGEE. Trimming took 3 bases from V and 1 from J, leaving 10 bases between them. CDR3 loop: CASSAGGVQETQYF. The DNA for the CDR3 is TGTGCCAGCAGCGCCGGAGGGGTCCAAGAGACCCAGTACTTC.

This chain joins TRBV9 and TRBJ2-2; tentative D call: TRBD1 (8 bases). The CDR3 runs 16 residues. CDR1 SGDLS and CDR2 YYNGEE come from the germline V gene. With 3 bases removed from V and 3 bases from J, the gap between germline ends came to 15 bases. CDR3: CASSENRGGDTGELFF. The CDR3 DNA reads TGTGCCAGCAGCGAGAACAGGGGGGGCGACACCGGGGAGCTGTTTTTT.

This clone occurred once. This chain uses TRBV29-1 with TRBJ2-3, with D possibly matching TRBD1 (5 bases). The CDR3 contains 13 residues. Germline CDR1 and CDR2: SQVTM and ANQGSEA. V lost 1 base to trimming and J lost 4 bases, with 9 bases between them. CDR3 loop: CSVEVGRADTQYF. Written as DNA, the CDR3 is TGCAGCGTTGAAGTGGGGCGCGCAGATACGCAGTATTTT.

V and J are TRBV11-3 and TRBJ2-1; D uncertain. The CDR3 has 13 residues. V shed 1 base and J shed 4 bases, with 5 bases lying between them. The V gene's germline CDR1 is SGHNT and CDR2 YENEEA. The CDR3: CASSLGGYNEQFF. CDR3 sequence (DNA): TGTGCCAGCAGCTTAGGCGGATACAATGAGCAGTTCTTC. The full variable domain, its missing parts supplied by reference TRBV11-3 and TRBJ2-1, is EAGVVQSPRYKIIEKKQPVAFWCNPISGHNTLYWYLQNLGQGPELLIRYENEEAVDDSQLPKDRFSAERLKGVDSTLKIQPAELGDSAVYLCASSLGGYNEQFFGPGTRLTVL.